This TCR beta chain was recovered during a study of healthy donors' naive CD4 and CD8 T cells. For the study at large: Three donor age groups were sampled: 20-25, 40-50 and 60-70 years; half female. Study outcomes and limitations: Around 14% of CD4/CD8 propensity variance appeared explained by V, J and CDR3 charge. Bulk sequencing left alpha and beta chains unpaired.

Notes on this clonotype: The target antigen is unknown.

The V segment lost 0 bases and the J segment 3 bases; nucleotides outside the gene matches: 14. The V gene's germline CDR1 is SQVTM and CDR2 ANQGSEA. There are 18 residues in the CDR3. Naive CD4+ cells were sorted as CD4+CD8-CD45RO-CD45RA+; naive CD8+ as CD8+CD4-CD45RA+CD27bright. Starting from 450 to 550 ng of total RNA, TCR libraries were made with linear amplification. TCRdb recomputed calls from the reads with MiXCR, one row per CDR3 protein. The data contain 180,000 or so distinct CDR3 sequences, over 60% of them singletons. The specimen sequenced was naive CD4+ and CD8+ T cells sorted from blood, pooled from several donors. The TCR sequence derives from a pool of human donors in good health; the sample pools cells from several healthy donors. The V and J genes are TRBV29-1 and TRBJ2-1; 7 positions agree with TRBD1. The CDR3 sequence is CSVEDLKGARVGYNEQFF. The DNA for the CDR3 is TGCAGCGTTGAAGATCTTAAGGGGGCTAGGGTGGGCTACAATGAGCAGTTCTTC.